This TCR beta chain was captured by sequencing in a study of blood T cells in healthy people across ages (dated by TCRdb to between 2015 and 2016). As for the study more broadly: Template switching captured roughly one uniquely barcoded TCR beta cDNA molecule per two T cells in model experiments. The donors were split into four age groups: young (average about 15 years), middle-aged (roughly 40), aged (approximately 60) and long-lived (under 85). For two donors (one aged 18 to 30 and one aged 80 or older), the study analyzed two additional independent replicas of 1 million unique cDNA reads from the same blood draw. To avoid experimental bias, donors of different ages were spread randomly across the sequencing lanes. To track age-related changes in TCR beta repertoire diversity, the study relied on deep sequencing normalized with unique cDNA molecular identifiers.

Between the V and J ends, shortened by 5 bases and 5 bases respectively, the junction contains 18 bases. CDR1 and CDR2 are drawn from the germline V gene: MGHRA, YSYEKL. The CDR3 holds 15 amino acids from the cysteine to the phenylalanine. Of all the DNA, just the CDR3 is kept, 45 bases in frame from base 1. Note on this clonotype: The target of this receptor is not known. Nothing much larger sits one base from this clone, and base qualities are not available.

Receptor libraries were prepared by 5' RACE. A second about 7 to 11 cycle PCR used a sample-barcoded 5' primer and a J-beta primer mix. A template-switch 5' adaptor carrying 12 random nucleotides introduced a unique molecular identifier onto each TCR beta cDNA molecule. Each sample yielded at least 2.5 million CDR3-containing paired-end reads. The Mint cDNA synthesis kit, primed by a TRBC-specific oligonucleotide, was used to synthesize first-strand cDNA from all RNA. All cDNA was treated with uracil-DNA glycosylase and then went through a first 18-cycle PCR with the universal primers M1SS and BC2_uni_R. The paper's processing steps were these. For normalization, 1 million high-quality reads were randomly selected from each sample, with every read carrying a distinct molecular identifier. Instead of being binned into consensus sequences, reads with shared molecular identifiers were discarded. MiTCR, run with a Q25 quality threshold and the strictest error-elimination algorithm, handled CDR3 identification, clonotype clustering and error correction. A nonparametric unseen species model using Euler transformation provided a lower-bound estimate of total TCR beta diversity. Using fastp trimming at Q25 and MiXCR clonotype assembly, TCRdb reanalyzed the public sequencing data and kept in-frame beta chains. Records with the same CDR3 protein are collapsed into one entry carrying the most frequent genes and DNA. The V and J calls follow TCRdb's processing rather than the paper's. Recorded for this sample are around 2 million distinct CDR3 sequences; around 42% of them occurred a single time. The leading ten clones occupy 20% to 25% of the sample.

Donors were about 36 systemically healthy Caucasian individuals from Russia aged about 6 to 100 years. Each donor gave about 9.2 milliliters of peripheral blood, drawn into EDTA-treated Vacutainer tubes. Ficoll-Paque density-gradient centrifugation was used to isolate PBMCs, with at least 6.5 million per sample. Total RNA was extracted from PBMCs with Trizol reagent, with at least 5 micrograms obtained per sample. For every donor, an aliquot of PBMCs went through flow cytometry to measure the percentages of naive CD45RAhigh/CD27high T cells. The investigation overall reported the following: Since profiling was done on bulk unsorted PBMCs, naive and antigen-experienced compartments could not be conclusively compared. There was a strong correlation between observed TCR beta diversity and the percentage of naive T cells measured by flow cytometry. Observed TCR beta diversity per million T cells fell roughly linearly with age, and a significant reduction was already apparent by age around 40. Compared with the aged group, more naive CD4+ T cells, fewer expanded clones and increased TCR diversity were shown by the long-lived group, suggesting age selection. Donor CMV infection status was unknown, potentially confounding age-related changes in expanded clonotypes. Estimates of total diversity from one million sequenced T cells were regarded as lower bounds and underestimates.

The chain was built from TRBV4-1 and TRBJ2-5; the D call could be TRBD1 or TRBD2, with each sharing 5 bases. Sequencing used blood. This clonotype originated in a human donor in good health. The CDR3 reads as follows: CASSSPGTPWETQYF. The DNA sequence reads TGCGCCAGCAGCTCGCCCGGGACCCCGTGGGAGACCCAGTACTTC.